This T cell receptor beta chain was profiled in a study of blood T cell repertoires in COVID-19. Looking at the study overall: PBMCs, B-cell-depleted T cells, or T cells were the source of the cDNA or gDNA that made up the material.

Per the original data handling: Reference gene primer amplification gave estimated nucleated cell counts. Some clones are missing from TCRdb's copy, which holds only in-frame ones; the method was immunoSEQ multiplex PCR. The DNA gave D and trimming, while V, J and clone size come from that table. The sample lists 200,000 to 250,000 clones; around 80% were seen once. V lost 4 bases to trimming and J lost 5 bases, with 12 bases between them. The CDR3 is 14 residues long. Looked up from germline, CDR1 is SGHRS and CDR2 is YFSETQ. The sample comprised peripheral blood. The genes are TRBV5-1 and TRBJ1-4; D is perhaps TRBD1 (6 bases). This sequence was found in a human donor in a cohort sampled during active COVID-19. CDR3 region: CASSPGQLNEKLFF. In DNA, the CDR3 is TGCGCCAGCAGCCCGGGACAACTAAATGAAAAACTGTTTTTT.